This TCR beta chain was found in a study of T cell changes during pregnancy in multiple sclerosis. TCRdb's copy holds only in-frame clones and misses some; the assay was immunoSEQ multiplex PCR. The sample holds about 57,000 clones, approximately 90% seen once. This CDR3 is 15 amino acids long. V was clipped by 1 base and J by 4 bases, with 15 bases between them. Germline assignment: CDR1 SGDLS and CDR2 YYNGEE. The material was peripheral blood, obtained after pregnancy. The chain links TRBV9 to TRBJ2-7; no clear D. The sequence was collected from a female donor in good health, enrolled as a control in a pregnancy study. CDR3 amino acids: CASSVSRSPSYEQYF. The CDR3 DNA is TGTGCCAGCAGCGTAAGCAGGTCCCCTTCGTACGAGCAGTACTTC.